This TCR beta chain was retrieved from a study of blood T cell repertoires in COVID-19. Looking at the study overall: Specimens from acute and convalescent COVID-19 originated in the United States, Italy and Spain. From T cells, B-cell-depleted T cells, or PBMCs came the material, which was cDNA or gDNA.

This CDR3 is 14 amino acids long. The germline gives CDR1 MNHEY, CDR2 SMNVEV (reference sequence). V lost 3 bases to trimming and J lost 5 bases, with 11 bases between them. Source study methods: Estimated nucleated cell counts came from reference gene primer amplification. Produced via immunoSEQ multiplex PCR; TCRdb's table is partial and in-frame only. The V and J calls and clone size come from that table; D and trimming were worked out from the DNA. The table has 200,000 to 250,000 clones, about 92% seen once. The chain carries TRBV27 and TRBJ1-5; D might be TRBD1 (6 bases). Input material: peripheral blood. The sequence came from a man aged 25-45 years with acute or convalescent COVID-19. The chain's CDR3 is CASSFRGVYQPQHF. The CDR3, as DNA: TGTGCCAGCAGTTTCAGGGGAGTTTATCAGCCCCAGCATTTT.